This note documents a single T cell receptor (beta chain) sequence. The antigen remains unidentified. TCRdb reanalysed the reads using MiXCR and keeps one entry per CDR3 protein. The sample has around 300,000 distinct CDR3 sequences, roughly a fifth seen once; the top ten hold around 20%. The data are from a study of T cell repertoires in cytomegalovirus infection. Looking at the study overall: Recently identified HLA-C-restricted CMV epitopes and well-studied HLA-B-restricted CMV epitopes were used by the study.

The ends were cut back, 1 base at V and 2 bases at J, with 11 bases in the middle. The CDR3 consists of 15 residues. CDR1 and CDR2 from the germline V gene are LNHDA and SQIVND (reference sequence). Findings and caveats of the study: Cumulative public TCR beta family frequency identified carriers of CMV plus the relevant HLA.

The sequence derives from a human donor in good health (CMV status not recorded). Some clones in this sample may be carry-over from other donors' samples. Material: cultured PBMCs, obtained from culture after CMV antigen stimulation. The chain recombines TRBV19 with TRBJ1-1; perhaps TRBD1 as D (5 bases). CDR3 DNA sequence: TGTGCCAGTAGTATAGTTCGGGGCTTAAACACTGAAGCTTTCTTT. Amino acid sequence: CASSIVRGLNTEAFF.